These T cell receptor beta chains were read from a single sample in a study of shared clonotypes between healthy human individuals. The assay was immunoSEQ multiplex PCR, and TCRdb's table has in-frame clones only and misses some. The table records 560,000 or so clones, about 96% of them present only once. Sequencing used naive CD8+ T cells sorted from blood. These receptors all stem from a woman in her twenties or thirties in good health. Each CDR3 is given with its conserved first and last residue. A D gene is named only where the DNA matches it firmly. The size field is filled for only some rows; it gives once, few, many or a size class.

>TRBJ1-3|13|-|TRBV9|-
CASRGPSGNTIYF
TGTGCCAGCCGCGGCCCCTCTGGAAACACCATATATTTT
>TRBJ1-1|13|-|TRBV6-5|-
CASSYSMNTEAFF
TGTGCCAGCAGTTACAGCATGAACACTGAAGCTTTCTTT
>TRBJ2-2|15|TRBD2|TRBV7-2|once
CASIYHQRENGELFF
TGTGCCAGCATATACCACCAGCGGGAAAACGGGGAGCTGTTTTTT
>TRBJ2-7|12|-|TRBV16|-
CASSRAGDEQYF
TGTGCCAGCAGCAGGGCAGGGGACGAGCAGTACTTC
>TRBJ2-3|15|TRBD2|TRBV7-3|once
CASSRLAKSADTQYF
TGTGCCAGCAGCAGACTAGCGAAGAGCGCAGATACGCAGTATTTT
>TRBJ2-3|15|-|TRBV19|once
CATNRGVTSTDTQYF
TGTGCCACCAACCGAGGCGTCACTAGCACAGATACGCAGTATTTT
>TRBJ2-7|16|TRBD1|TRBV5-1|-
CASSLHRGPGSYEQYF
TGCGCCAGCAGCTTACACAGGGGGCCCGGGTCCTACGAGCAGTACTTC
>TRBJ2-3|14|-|TRBV6-5|-
CASTLGGAGDTQYF
TGTGCCAGCACTCTGGGGGGGGCTGGGGATACGCAGTATTTT
>TRBJ2-7|14|TRBD1|TRBV6-1|-
CASRSTGGGYEQYF
TGTGCCAGCAGGTCGACAGGGGGGGGCTACGAGCAGTACTTC
>TRBJ2-7|11|-|TRBV10-1|few
CATPGLYEQYF
TGCGCCACCCCAGGACTCTACGAGCAGTACTTC
>TRBJ2-1|18|TRBD2|TRBV30|-
CAWSVPRGSSGSVGEQFF
TGTGCCTGGAGTGTTCCCCGGGGATCGAGCGGGAGTGTGGGTGAGCAGTTCTTC
>TRBJ1-2|15|-|TRBV7-3|-
CASSLTGAANYGYTF
TGTGCCAGCAGCTTAACAGGGGCGGCTAACTATGGCTACACCTTC
>TRBJ1-5|15|TRBD1|TRBV27|-
CASSPGTGGNQPQHF
TGTGCCAGCAGTCCCGGGACAGGGGGTAATCAGCCCCAGCATTTT